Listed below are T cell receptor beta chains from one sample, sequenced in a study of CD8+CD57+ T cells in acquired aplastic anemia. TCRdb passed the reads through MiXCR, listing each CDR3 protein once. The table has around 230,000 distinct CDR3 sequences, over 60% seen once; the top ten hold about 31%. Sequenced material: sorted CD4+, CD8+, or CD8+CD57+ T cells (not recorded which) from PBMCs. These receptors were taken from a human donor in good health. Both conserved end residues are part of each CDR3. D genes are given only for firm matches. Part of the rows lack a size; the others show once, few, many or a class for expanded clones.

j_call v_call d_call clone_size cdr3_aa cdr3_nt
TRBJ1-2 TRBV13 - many CASSQDQGYYGYTF TGTGCCAGCAGCCAAGACCAGGGTTACTATGGCTACACCTTC
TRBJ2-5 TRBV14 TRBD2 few CASSQGRSGGGQETQYF TGTGCCAGCAGCCAAGGACGGAGCGGGGGGGGCCAAGAGACCCAGTACTTC
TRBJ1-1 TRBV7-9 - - CASSLGNMNTEAFF TGTGCCAGCAGCTTAGGGAATATGAACACTGAAGCTTTCTTT
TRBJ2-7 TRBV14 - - CASSQERLEQYF TGTGCCAGCAGCCAAGAGAGACTCGAGCAGTACTTC
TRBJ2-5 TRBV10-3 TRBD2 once CAVSDHSGAGETQYF TGTGCCGTCAGTGATCATAGCGGGGCCGGAGAGACCCAGTACTTC
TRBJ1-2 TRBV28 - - CASNSQGIYGYTF TGTGCCAGCAACTCACAGGGAATCTATGGCTACACCTTC
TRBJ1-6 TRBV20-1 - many CSAGEGEGSPLHF TGCAGTGCAGGGGAAGGGGAAGGTTCACCCCTCCACTTT
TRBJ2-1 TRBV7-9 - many CASSLEGQGFGNEQFF TGTGCCAGCAGCTTAGAGGGTCAGGGTTTCGGCAATGAGCAGTTCTTC
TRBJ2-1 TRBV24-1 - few CATSDLQSSYNEQFF TGTGCCACCAGTGACCTTCAGAGCTCCTACAATGAGCAGTTCTTC
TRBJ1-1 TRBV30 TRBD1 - CAWNWGTENTEAFF TGTGCCTGGAACTGGGGGACAGAGAACACTGAAGCTTTCTTT
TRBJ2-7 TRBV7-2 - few CASSPYIRGSDEQYF TGTGCCAGCAGCCCTTATATAAGGGGTTCGGACGAGCAGTACTTC
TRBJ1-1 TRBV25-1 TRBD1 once CASSDRSTGRSTEAFF TGTGCCAGCAGTGACCGCTCGACAGGGAGGAGCACTGAAGCTTTCTTT
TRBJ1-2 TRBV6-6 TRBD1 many CASSYPDRDNGYTF TGTGCCAGCAGTTACCCCGACAGGGACAATGGCTACACCTTC
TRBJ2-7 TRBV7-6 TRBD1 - CASSLLTGANTYEQYF TGTGCCAGCAGCCTCCTGACAGGGGCCAACACCTACGAGCAGTACTTC
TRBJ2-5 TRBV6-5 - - CASSYIRGGGGFQETQYF TGTGCCAGCAGTTACATCCGGGGAGGTGGCGGATTCCAAGAGACCCAGTACTTC
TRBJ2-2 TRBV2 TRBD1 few CASRGQGVPGELFF TGTGCCAGCAGGGGACAGGGAGTTCCCGGGGAGCTGTTTTTT